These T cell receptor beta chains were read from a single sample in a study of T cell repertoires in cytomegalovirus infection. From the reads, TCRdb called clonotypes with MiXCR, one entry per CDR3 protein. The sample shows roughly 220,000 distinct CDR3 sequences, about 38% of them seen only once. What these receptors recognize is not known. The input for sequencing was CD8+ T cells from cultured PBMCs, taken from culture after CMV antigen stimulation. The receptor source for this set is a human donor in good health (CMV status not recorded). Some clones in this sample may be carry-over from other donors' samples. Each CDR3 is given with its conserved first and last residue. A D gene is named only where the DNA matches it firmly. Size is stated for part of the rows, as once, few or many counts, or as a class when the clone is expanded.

TGTGCCAGCAGCTTATGGGGGACTCCGGGCGGGGAGCAGTTCTTC,CASSLWGTPGGEQFF,NA,TRBJ2-1,NA,TRBV7-3
TGTGCCAGTAGCTCTGGGGCCGGGACAGTTTACGAGCAGTACTTC,CASSSGAGTVYEQYF,NA,TRBJ2-7,TRBD1,TRBV19
TGTGCCAGCAGCTTAGGAGGTGGGTCCGAGCAGTACTTC,CASSLGGGSEQYF,NA,TRBJ2-7,NA,TRBV7-9
TGTGCCAGCAGTTTTGTGGGAGGTTACTACGAGCAGTACTTC,CASSFVGGYYEQYF,many,TRBJ2-7,NA,TRBV28
TGTGCCAGCAGCTTAGATCTCCAGTACCAAGAGACCCAGTACTTC,CASSLDLQYQETQYF,NA,TRBJ2-5,NA,TRBV11-2
TGTGCCAGCAGCCCCTGGGACAGGAGACGAATCACTGAAGCTTTCTTT,CASSPWDRRRITEAFF,NA,TRBJ1-1,TRBD1,TRBV11-2
TGTGCCAGCAGCTTGGACAGGGCCTCGAACACCGGGGAGCTGTTTTTT,CASSLDRASNTGELFF,NA,TRBJ2-2,TRBD1,TRBV7-2
TGTGCCACCCTTGGGGGGGGTCTTACCTACGAGCAGTACTTC,CATLGGGLTYEQYF,NA,TRBJ2-7,TRBD2,TRBV6-6
TGTGCCAGCAGGGGACAGGGGGCTCAAGGCTACACCTTC,CASRGQGAQGYTF,NA,TRBJ1-2,TRBD1,TRBV7-9
TGCAGTGCCCGGTTCGGGGGACATGAGCAGTTCTTC,CSARFGGHEQFF,NA,TRBJ2-1,NA,TRBV20-1
TGTGCCAGCAGGAGGTCATCCGGAGGAAATTCACCCCTCCACTTT,CASRRSSGGNSPLHF,NA,TRBJ1-6,NA,TRBV2
TGTGCCAGCAGAGGCGGGACTCCGAAGATGAACACCGGGGAGCTGTTTTTT,CASRGGTPKMNTGELFF,NA,TRBJ2-2,NA,TRBV2
TGTGCCAGCAGCCTCGGGGGGGGAGAGACCCCGTACTTC,CASSLGGGETPYF,NA,TRBJ2-5,TRBD2,TRBV7-9
TGTGCCAGTCAGTTCGGCGGGGGTTCACCCCTCCACTTT,CASQFGGGSPLHF,NA,TRBJ1-6,NA,TRBV19
TGTGCCAGCATCGGCACAGGGGAATACTTC,CASIGTGEYF,few,TRBJ2-5,TRBD1,TRBV6-6
TGTGCCAGCAGCTCACCAGGGAAAGAGACCCAGTACTTC,CASSSPGKETQYF,few,TRBJ2-5,NA,TRBV7-6
TGTGCCTGGAGCACACTAGCGGGAGGAGGTAATGAGCAGTTCTTC,CAWSTLAGGGNEQFF,NA,TRBJ2-1,TRBD2,TRBV30
TGTGCCAGCAGAGCAACATCGCAGAACACTGAAGCTTTCTTT,CASRATSQNTEAFF,few,TRBJ1-1,NA,TRBV12-3/TRBV12-4
TGTGCCAGCAGCCTCAGAGAGAACTATGGCTACACCTTC,CASSLRENYGYTF,few,TRBJ1-2,NA,TRBV7-8
TGTGCCAGCAGCGCTAACGTCGGTGAAGCTTTCTTT,CASSANVGEAFF,NA,TRBJ1-1,NA,TRBV9
TGTGCCAGCAGCCAAGATATAGACAGCCCCACAGATACGCAGTATTTT,CASSQDIDSPTDTQYF,NA,TRBJ2-3,NA,TRBV14
TGCGCCAGCAGCCTCTTACCACAGAGCCTGAACACTGAAGCTTTCTTT,CASSLLPQSLNTEAFF,few,TRBJ1-1,NA,TRBV4-1
TGTGCCAGCAGCTCCCCGGACAGTAATGAAAAACTGTTTTTT,CASSSPDSNEKLFF,many,TRBJ1-4,NA,TRBV7-9